A selection of T cell receptor beta chains follows, all from one sample in a study of blood T cell repertoires in COVID-19. The table came from immunoSEQ multiplex PCR; TCRdb's copy has only in-frame clones and leaves some out. The sample lists some 200,000 clones, about nine tenths occurring once. Sequencing used peripheral blood. All receptors derive from a middle-aged man with acute or convalescent COVID-19. Both conserved end residues are part of each CDR3. The D gene is left open where the match is weak. A clone size is listed for some rows: how often the clone was seen (once, few, many), or a class if it is expanded.

cdr3_nt cdr3_aa v_call clone_size j_call d_call
TGCGCCAGCAGCCAAGCTCTAACAGGGGGGGCGCCCCAGCATTTT CASSQALTGGAPQHF TRBV4-1 - TRBJ1-5 TRBD1
TGTGCCAGCAGTTTAACCTCCGGACAGGGCGTTGAAGCTTTCTTT CASSLTSGQGVEAFF TRBV27 - TRBJ1-1 TRBD1
TGTGCCAGCAGTGACGCGTACGCTAATGAAAAACTGTTTTTT CASSDAYANEKLFF TRBV6-1 - TRBJ1-4 -
TGCGCCAGCAGCTTGTCGGGGGATGGCTACACCTTC CASSLSGDGYTF TRBV5-1 - TRBJ1-2 -
TGTGCCAGCAGTTACCAGGTATGGGATACGCAGTATTTT CASSYQVWDTQYF TRBV6-2/TRBV6-3 - TRBJ2-3 -
TGTGCCAGTAGTACCCCGTCTCAGGGGCGAGGTGAAAAACTGTTTTTT CASSTPSQGRGEKLFF TRBV19 - TRBJ1-4 -
TGCGCCAGCAGCTTGGCGCTCGGCCAGGGATTCGAGCAGTACTTC CASSLALGQGFEQYF TRBV5-1 - TRBJ2-7 -
TGTGCCAGCAGACCTTCAGGGATCCCCTACGAGCAGTACTTC CASRPSGIPYEQYF TRBV6-6 - TRBJ2-7 -
TGCGCCAGCAGCTTGGGAGGGACAGGGAATCAGCCCCAGCATTTT CASSLGGTGNQPQHF TRBV5-1 - TRBJ1-5 TRBD1
TGTGCCAGCAGTTACAGTACCTCTAACTATGGCTACACCTTC CASSYSTSNYGYTF TRBV2 few TRBJ1-2 -
TGCGCCAGCAGCCACTCGACAGGGGAAAACACTGAAGCTTTCTTT CASSHSTGENTEAFF TRBV5-1 - TRBJ1-1 TRBD1
TGTGCCAGCAGTCCCCCCAGAGGGAGAGCTTTCTTT CASSPPRGRAFF TRBV28 - TRBJ1-1 -
TGTGCCAGCAGTGATTCTGCCCAGGCCATCCACTTT CASSDSAQAIHF TRBV6-1 - TRBJ1-6 -
TGCGCCAGCAGCGCGACCGGGACAGGGGTACTGGAGAAGGACACTGAAGCTTTCTTT CASSATGTGVLEKDTEAFF TRBV5-1 few TRBJ1-1 TRBD1
TGTGCCAGCAGCTTAGTTGGCGGGAGCGGGACTGAAGCTTTCTTT CASSLVGGSGTEAFF TRBV7-2 - TRBJ1-1 -
TGTGCCAGCAGCGGGGACAGGGGGCTCGGGGAGCTGTTTTTT CASSGDRGLGELFF TRBV9 - TRBJ2-2 TRBD1
TGTGCCAGCAGCCAAGATTTTCACAGGGGCTATGGCTACACCTTC CASSQDFHRGYGYTF TRBV3-1/TRBV3-2 - TRBJ1-2 TRBD1
TGCGCCAGCAGCTTGGAACAGGGCGGAAACTATGGCTACACCTTC CASSLEQGGNYGYTF TRBV5-1 - TRBJ1-2 -
TGCAGCGCCGAGGCCCAGTCTCGTACCGGGGAGCTGTTTTTT CSAEAQSRTGELFF TRBV29-1 - TRBJ2-2 -
TGTGCCAGCAGTTACGAACAGGGGGCGGATGGCTACACCTTC CASSYEQGADGYTF TRBV6-5 - TRBJ1-2 TRBD1
TGTGCCAGCAGCACGCAAGGACAGGGAGAAGCTTTCTTT CASSTQGQGEAFF TRBV3-1/TRBV3-2 - TRBJ1-1 TRBD1
TGTGCCAGCAGCCAGGAGGCGGGCTCCCTAGGGACCCAGTACTTC CASSQEAGSLGTQYF TRBV9 - TRBJ2-5 -
TGTGCCAGGGGGACAGGTCGATTGAACACTGAAGCTTTCTTT CARGTGRLNTEAFF TRBV2 once TRBJ1-1 TRBD1
TGTGCCAGCAGCTTAGGAAGAGTAAACAGGGACTATGGCTACACCTTC CASSLGRVNRDYGYTF TRBV11-2 - TRBJ1-2 -
TGTGCCAGTAGTATTGGACGGACTAGCGGTTACAATGAGCAGTTCTTC CASSIGRTSGYNEQFF TRBV19 - TRBJ2-1 TRBD2
TGTGCCAGCAGCTTGTTAACAAACTATGGCTACACCTTC CASSLLTNYGYTF TRBV5-8 - TRBJ1-2 -
TGTGCCACCAGAGGGACAGCAGCAACCGGGGAGCTGTTTTTT CATRGTAATGELFF TRBV24-1 - TRBJ2-2 TRBD1
TGTGCCAGCAGCTTACAGATTTCTTATGGCTACACCTTC CASSLQISYGYTF TRBV12-3/TRBV12-4 - TRBJ1-2 -
TGTGCCAGCAGGACAGGTTCACCCCTCCACTTT CASRTGSPLHF TRBV6-5 few TRBJ1-6 -
TGTGCCAGCAGCCCTCGGACAGGGGTAACCGGGGAGCTGTTTTTT CASSPRTGVTGELFF TRBV3-1/TRBV3-2 - TRBJ2-2 TRBD1
TGTGCCAGCAGTGAAGGAGCTGATACGCAGTATTTT CASSEGADTQYF TRBV6-1 - TRBJ2-3 -
TGTGCCAGTAACCCAGGGGACGGCAATCAGCCCCAGCATTTT CASNPGDGNQPQHF TRBV19 - TRBJ1-5 -
TGTGCCAGCAGTGAAGGGACAGTGAACACTGAAGCTTTCTTT CASSEGTVNTEAFF TRBV6-1 - TRBJ1-1 -
TGCGCCAGCAGCGGCATATTGAACACTGAAGCTTTCTTT CASSGILNTEAFF TRBV5-1 - TRBJ1-1 -
TGTGCCAGCAGTCTCGACAGGGGGCGGAATGAAAAACTGTTTTTT CASSLDRGRNEKLFF TRBV6-5 - TRBJ1-4 TRBD1
TGTGCCAGCAGCTCCGGGACAGAGGCTGGAAACACCATATATTTT CASSSGTEAGNTIYF TRBV11-2 - TRBJ1-3 TRBD1
TGCAGTGCTAGTCCCCCTAGCGGGGACACAGATACGCAGTATTTT CSASPPSGDTDTQYF TRBV20-1 - TRBJ2-3 TRBD2
TGTGCCAGCAGCGCACGGACAGGGGATAGCAATCAGCCCCAGCATTTT CASSARTGDSNQPQHF TRBV21-1 - TRBJ1-5 -
TGTGCCAGCAGTCCCCCCCTCGGGACAGCCTCGCTCACTGAAGCTTTCTTT CASSPPLGTASLTEAFF TRBV6-6 - TRBJ1-1 TRBD1
TGTGCCAGCTCACCAGAATCCAGGACAGGGATAGGTGGCTCTGGAAACACCATATATTTT CASSPESRTGIGGSGNTIYF TRBV18 once TRBJ1-3 TRBD1
TGTGCCAGCAGCTTCGGACAGGGGGCTAATGAAAAACTGTTTTTT CASSFGQGANEKLFF TRBV7-9 - TRBJ1-4 TRBD1
TGTGCCAGCAGCTTAGGAGACTACAACAATGAGCAGTTCTTC CASSLGDYNNEQFF TRBV7-3 - TRBJ2-1 -
TGCAGCGTTGAAGGGGCTAGCGGGAGCTCCTACAATGAGCAGTTCTTC CSVEGASGSSYNEQFF TRBV29-1 - TRBJ2-1 TRBD2
TGTGCCAGCAGCTCGGGACAGCCGAACACCGGGGAGCTGTTTTTT CASSSGQPNTGELFF TRBV5-5 - TRBJ2-2 TRBD1
TGTGCCAGCAGTCCCAGGGGTCTCTATGGCTACACCTTC CASSPRGLYGYTF TRBV7-9 - TRBJ1-2 -
TGTGCCAGCAGCCAAACTCTGGGCAGGCAGGAAAAACTGTTTTTT CASSQTLGRQEKLFF TRBV7-9 - TRBJ1-4 -
TGTGCCAGCTCATCGACAGGCCTTGGAAACACCATATATTTT CASSSTGLGNTIYF TRBV18 - TRBJ1-3 -
TGTGCCAGCAGCCAAGACTCTTACAGGCCTTCACCCCTCCACTTT CASSQDSYRPSPLHF TRBV3-1/TRBV3-2 - TRBJ1-6 -
TGTGCCAGCACCCCCCTGGGCGGGGGGATGAACACTGAAGCTTTCTTT CASTPLGGGMNTEAFF TRBV27 - TRBJ1-1 -
TGTGCCAGCAGCACGGGACAGCCAAATTTGAACACTGAAGCTTTCTTT CASSTGQPNLNTEAFF TRBV5-8 - TRBJ1-1 TRBD1
TGTGCCAGCAGTGATCCGGGACAGTGGAAAAACATTCAGTACTTC CASSDPGQWKNIQYF TRBV6-1 - TRBJ2-4 TRBD1
TGTGCCAGTAACCCAAATAGGGAGCCCGTACATGGAGATACGCAGTATTTT CASNPNREPVHGDTQYF TRBV19 - TRBJ2-3 -
TGCGCCAGCAGCTTGGGTACTAGCGGGGGCCTGAGCTCCTACAATGAGCAGTTCTTC CASSLGTSGGLSSYNEQFF TRBV5-1 - TRBJ2-1 TRBD2